Each of the 30 T cell receptor beta chains below was sequenced from the same sample in a study of blood T cell repertoires in COVID-19. Clones were read by immunoSEQ multiplex PCR, and TCRdb kept only the in-frame ones, dropping some. The sample includes some 200,000 clones, about 80% of them seen just once. Sequencing was performed on PBMCs or T cells enriched from blood (not recorded which). All receptors derive from a woman aged 55-69 years with acute COVID-19.

The gene calls are TRBV6-5 and TRBJ2-1; 7 bases agree with TRBD2. CDR1 is MNHEY, CDR2 SVGAGI, per germline. This CDR3 spans 15 amino acids. V shed 6 bases, J shed 9 bases, and the junction held 14 bases outside the gene matches. The CDR3 region has the DNA TGTGCCAGCAGCGGGGACTTGCGGGAGTACGGTGAGCAGTTCTTC. Translating it yields CASSGDLREYGEQFF.

This chain connects TRBV30 to TRBJ1-2, with TRBD1 matching 11 bases. There are 16 residues in the CDR3. Germline V gene lookup returns CDR1 GTSNPN and CDR2 SVGIG (reference sequence). V lost 2 bases to trimming and J lost 6 bases; unmatched junction nucleotides: 11. CDR3 nucleotide sequence: TGTGCCTGGAGTAGACTATTTAGGACAGGGGGCGATGGCTACACCTTC. Translation gives CAWSRLFRTGGDGYTF.

V usage is TRBV2 and J usage is TRBJ1-5, with TRBD1 identical over 9 bases. Germline CDR1 reads SNHLY; CDR2 reads FYNNEI. V shed 6 bases, J shed 3 bases, and the junction held 6 bases outside the gene matches. There are 15 residues in the CDR3. In nucleotides, the CDR3 is TGTGCCAGCAGGACAGGGGGTAGCAACAATCAGCCCCAGCATTTT. Translation gives CASRTGGSNNQPQHF.

The chain combines TRBV7-8 with TRBJ2-2; tentatively, D is TRBD1 (5 bases). V was shortened by 4 bases and J by 7 bases, with 16 bases between the two germline ends. This CDR3 comprises 15 residues. Looked up from germline, CDR1 is SGHVS and CDR2 is FQNEAQ. In DNA, the CDR3 is TGTGCCAGCAGCTCAGATACAGGCCGTAGCGGGGAGCTGTTTTTT. Protein product: CASSSDTGRSGELFF.

The rearrangement links TRBV7-9 to TRBJ1-2; unclear D gene. Trimming cost V 2 bases and J 4 bases, with 11 bases left between them. Germline lookup yields CDR1 SEHNR and CDR2 FQNEAQ (reference sequence). The CDR3 has 14 amino acids. CDR3: CASSLFDLAYGYTF. CDR3 sequence (DNA): TGTGCCAGCAGCTTATTTGACTTAGCCTATGGCTACACCTTC.

This rearrangement joins TRBV11-2 to TRBJ2-7; D may be TRBD2 (7 bases). The CDR3 has 16 residues. V shed 4 bases and J shed 2 bases, with 18 bases lying between them. Germline V gene sequence: CDR1 SGHAT, CDR2 FQNNGV. The CDR3 nucleotides are TGTGCCAGCAGCTCCCTTGTGAGGGGGGGCCCCTACGAGCAGTACGTC. It translates to CASSSLVRGGPYEQYV.

The rearrangement uses TRBV4-3 and TRBJ2-3; D unresolved. The CDR3 covers 16 residues. The germline CDR1 and CDR2 sequences are LGHNA and YSLEER. Trimming removed 0 bases from V and 0 bases from J, with 10 bases in between. This CDR3 reads CASSQEHRSSTDTQYF. In nucleotides, the CDR3 is TGCGCCAGCAGCCAAGAGCACAGATCTAGCACAGATACGCAGTATTTT.

V gene TRBV7-2 combines with J gene TRBJ2-1; D uncertain. The V end was cut by 2 bases, the J end by 1 base, with 6 bases between. The CDR3 spans 14 residues. Germline V lookup: CDR1 SGHTA, CDR2 FQGNSA. DNA for the CDR3: TGTGCCAGCAGCTTATTACAGTCCTACAATGAGCAGTTCTTC. It is translated as CASSLLQSYNEQFF. The entire variable domain, with the rest obtained from reference TRBV7-2 and TRBJ2-1, is as follows: GAGVSQSPSNKVTEKGKDVELRCDPISGHTALYWYRQSLGQGLEFLIYFQGNSAPDKSGLPSDRFSAERTGGSVSTLTIQRTQQEDSAVYLCASSLLQSYNEQFFGPGTRLTVL.

The genes are TRBV2 and TRBJ2-5; TRBD2 is a possible D gene (5 bases). Trimming cost V 7 bases and J 1 base, with 10 bases left between them. Germline CDR1 reads SNHLY; CDR2 reads FYNNEI. This CDR3 has 13 residues. CDR3 amino acids: CASNQRSQETQYF. For the CDR3, the DNA is TGTGCCAGCAATCAGCGGTCCCAAGAGACCCAGTACTTC.

The chain employs TRBV7-9 and TRBJ1-6; D not certain. V was shortened by 5 bases and J by 9 bases, with 17 bases between the two germline ends. The CDR3 length is 15 residues. Per the germline V gene, CDR1 is SEHNR and CDR2 is FQNEAQ (reference sequence). CDR3 loop: CASSPTVGSSSPLHF. The CDR3 region has the DNA TGTGCCAGCAGCCCCACGGTAGGGAGCAGTTCACCCCTCCACTTT.

J is TRBJ1-3 and V is TRBV28; D gene unclear. The CDR3 totals 16 residues. V was clipped by 3 bases and J by 0 bases, with 12 bases between them. Looked up from germline, CDR1 is MDHEN and CDR2 is SYDVKM. The CDR3 DNA reads as TGTGCCAGCAGTTTGGTATACAGCAACTCTGGAAACACCATATATTTT. It codes for CASSLVYSNSGNTIYF.

This chain uses TRBV14 with TRBJ2-1; 13 bases fit TRBD2. This CDR3 is built from 15 residues. The V and J ends lost 4 bases and 9 bases, in that order; junction bases with no gene match: 6. CDR1 is SGHDN, CDR2 FVKESK, per germline. CDR3 region: CASSRLGLAGVEQFF. CDR3 DNA sequence: TGTGCCAGCAGCCGCCTAGGACTAGCGGGAGTTGAGCAGTTCTTC.

The chain recombines TRBV2 with TRBJ1-4, with unresolved D. This CDR3 is built from 12 residues. V lost 1 base and J lost 8, with 5 bases in between. CDR1 SNHLY and CDR2 FYNNEI come from the germline V gene. CDR3 nucleotide sequence: TGTGCCAGCAGTGAAGGAACAGAAAAACTGTTTTTT. Residues: CASSEGTEKLFF.

This chain uses TRBV2 with TRBJ2-3, with TRBD1 matching over 7 bases. V shed 1 base, J shed 0 bases, and the junction held 1 base outside the gene matches. This CDR3 is 15 amino acids long. The germline V gene encodes CDR1 SNHLY and CDR2 FYNNEI. For the CDR3, the DNA is TGTGCCAGCAGTGAAGAGGGGGCCAGCACAGATACGCAGTATTTT. Its translation is CASSEEGASTDTQYF.

This clone was counted between two and nine times. The chain couples TRBV5-1 to TRBJ1-2, with D uncertain. Germline CDR1 is SGHRS and CDR2 is YFSETQ. The CDR3 is 14 amino acids. V lost 0 bases to trimming and J lost 2 bases, with 8 bases between them. CDR3 in amino acids: CASSLAVTNYGYTF. The DNA for the CDR3 is TGCGCCAGCAGCTTGGCGGTTACCAACTATGGCTACACCTTC.

This clone was found once. The rearrangement uses TRBV27 and TRBJ2-7; 10 bases fit TRBD1. CDR1 MNHEY and CDR2 SMNVEV come from the germline V gene (reference sequence). The length of the CDR3 is 18 residues. V shed 2 bases and J 5 bases; nucleotides not matched to a gene: 15. The CDR3 DNA follows: TGTGCCAGCAGTTTAGGGGCTATATCCGGGACAGGGGTAGACGAGCAGTACTTC. Its protein product is CASSLGAISGTGVDEQYF.

This chain links TRBV7-2 with TRBJ2-3; tentative D call: TRBD2 (5 bases). Germline CDR1 SGHTA, CDR2 FQGNSA. V was pared by 1 base and J by 6 bases, with 17 bases between. The CDR3 is made up of 16 amino acids. In nucleotides, the CDR3 is TGTGCCAGCAGCTTAGAATTCTGGAGGTCTTCGGATACGCAGTATTTT. This gives the protein CASSLEFWRSSDTQYF.

This chain uses TRBV30 with TRBJ1-1; D remains ambiguous. V was cut by 1 base and J by 1 base, with 13 bases left in between. Looked up from germline, CDR1 is GTSNPN and CDR2 is SVGIG (reference sequence). The CDR3 is 15 amino acids. CDR3 coding DNA: TGTGCCTGGAGTGAATCCGCCCGGTGGAACACTGAAGCTTTCTTT. It encodes CAWSESARWNTEAFF.

The chain is built from TRBV6-2 or TRBV6-3 and TRBJ2-2, with 9 bases matching TRBD1. This CDR3 spans 16 amino acids. Trimming cost V 5 bases and J 3 bases; bases outside gene matches: 7. Germline V gene data show CDR1 as MNHEY and CDR2 as SVGEGT. CDR3 bases: TGTGCCAGCAGTCAGACAGGGGGGCCGTACACCGGGGAGCTGTTTTTT. Encoded protein: CASSQTGGPYTGELFF.

In regard to this clone: Within the sample, other DNA sequences also encode this same CDR3. This CDR3 is CSVPRGTEAFF. Written as DNA, the CDR3 is TGCAGCGTTCCCAGGGGCACTGAAGCTTTCTTT. The chain has TRBV29-1 and TRBJ1-1; tentatively, D is TRBD1 (6 bases). V lost 5 bases and J 4 bases, leaving 8 bases between the germline ends. This CDR3 has 11 amino acids. Germline CDR1 reads SQVTM; CDR2 reads ANQGSEA.

This clone came up a few times. The chain joins TRBV9 to TRBJ2-7, with 7 nucleotides matching TRBD2. The CDR3 consists of 16 residues. In germline, CDR1 is SGDLS, CDR2 YYNGEE. The V gene end was trimmed by 4 bases and the J gene end by 0 bases; junction bases not matched to a gene: 10. The CDR3 nucleotides read TGTGCCAGCAGCCCCCGGCTAGCGGAGACCTCCTACGAGCAGTACTTC. Protein sequence: CASSPRLAETSYEQYF.

This rearrangement joins TRBV27 to TRBJ2-7; 8 bases align to TRBD1. This CDR3 region has 15 residues. V lost 2 bases and J lost 2; bases outside the gene matches: 5. The germline V gene has CDR1 MNHEY and CDR2 SMNVEV (reference sequence). The CDR3: CASSLSGQGPYEQYF. CDR3 bases: TGTGCCAGCAGTTTAAGTGGACAGGGACCCTACGAGCAGTACTTC.

Comments on this clone: The same CDR3 also results from other DNA sequences found in this sample. J is TRBJ1-5 and V is TRBV7-2; 7 bases map to TRBD1. The CDR3 length is 15 residues. Trimming took 3 bases from V and 1 from J; bases not matched to a gene: 3. Per germline, CDR1 SGHTA and CDR2 FQGNSA. The CDR3 region is CASSLGDSSNQPQHF. CDR3 nucleotide sequence: TGTGCCAGCAGCTTGGGGGACAGCAGCAATCAGCCCCAGCATTTT.

The rearrangement uses TRBV30 and TRBJ2-1; D ambiguous. Trimming stripped 0 bases from V and 7 bases from J, with 10 bases between. This CDR3 is built from 13 residues. CDR1 and CDR2 from the germline V gene are GTSNPN and SVGIG (reference sequence). The CDR3 sequence: CAWSVSRQNEQFF. The CDR3 coding sequence is TGTGCCTGGAGTGTATCGCGACAAAATGAGCAGTTCTTC.

This clone was detected only once. The CDR3 DNA is TGTGCCAGCAGCTTAGAACGGGGTCAGCCCCAGCATTTT. Protein: CASSLERGQPQHF. J is TRBJ1-5 and V is TRBV7-2; D unclear. Germline V gene data show CDR1 as SGHTA and CDR2 as FQGNSA. The V gene lost 1 base and the J gene lost 6 bases, with 7 bases spanning the gap. There are 13 residues in the CDR3.

The table lists this clone with a count of one. V is TRBV24-1 and J is TRBJ2-1; D not resolved. With 5 bases removed from V and 5 bases from J, the gap between germline ends came to 9 bases. CDR3 length equals 13 residues. CDR1 and CDR2 from the germline V gene are KGHDR and SFDVKD. The chain's CDR3 is CATSAGWDNEQFF. CDR3 sequence (DNA): TGTGCCACCAGTGCGGGTTGGGACAATGAGCAGTTCTTC.

The genes are TRBV6-5 and TRBJ2-1; weak D call: TRBD2 (5 bases). Germline-derived CDR1 and CDR2 are MNHEY and SVGAGI. The CDR3 consists of 16 residues. The ends were cut back, 4 bases at V and 8 bases at J, with 21 bases in the middle. CDR3: CASSFPQHTGFDEQFF. The CDR3 DNA reads TGTGCCAGCAGTTTTCCGCAACATACGGGGTTCGATGAGCAGTTCTTC.

In its sample, this clone was seen once. The chain joins TRBV4-1 to TRBJ1-2; possible D gene TRBD1, 5 bases. Trimming removed 0 bases from V and 3 bases from J, with 14 bases in between. This CDR3 has 16 amino acids. Germline assignment: CDR1 MGHRA and CDR2 YSYEKL. The CDR3 DNA reads as TGCGCCAGCAGCCAAGATGGTATACAACAGGACTATGGCTACACCTTC. Amino acids: CASSQDGIQQDYGYTF.

The rearrangement links TRBV10-2 to TRBJ2-3; possible D gene TRBD1, 5 bases. The CDR3 spans 12 residues. From germline, CDR1 is WSHSY and CDR2 SAAADI. The V gene lost 8 bases and the J gene lost 6 bases, with 12 bases spanning the gap. DNA for the CDR3: TGCGCCAGCGTAGGGGATCGGGATACGCAGTATTTT. Encoded protein: CASVGDRDTQYF.

The V and J genes are TRBV3-1 (or the pseudogene TRBV3-2) and TRBJ1-1, with TRBD1 identical over 7 bases. After removal of 6 bases from V and 8 bases from J, the junction contained 12 bases not matched to a gene. Germline-derived CDR1 and CDR2 are LGHDT and YNNKEL (reference sequence). The CDR3 extends over 14 amino acids. The CDR3 region has the DNA TGTGCCAGCAGTCGCGGGACAGAGACCGGGGAAGCTTTCTTT. This gives the protein CASSRGTETGEAFF.